This T cell receptor (beta chain) was identified in a study of blood T cell repertoires in COVID-19. Study details: The study drew acute and convalescent COVID-19 samples from the United States, Italy and Spain.

TCRdb's table, derived via immunoSEQ multiplex PCR, lists solely in-frame clones and lacks some. The sample has roughly 190,000 clones; around 81% are singletons. CDR3 length: 12 amino acids. CDR1 and CDR2 (germline): MGHRA, YSYEKL. Trimming took off 3 bases at V and 6 bases at J, with 7 bases between the two ends. The Seattle patients, enrolled during active infection, were followed longitudinally. Specimen: peripheral blood. The TCR comes from a woman in her thirties or forties with COVID-19, enrolled during active disease. The chain recombines TRBV4-1 with TRBJ2-3, with D possibly being TRBD1 (6 bases). The DNA for the CDR3 is TGCGCCAGCAGCCAGAGGGGGGATACGCAGTATTTT. As protein: CASSQRGDTQYF.